What follows describes a single T cell receptor beta chain. Its antigen is as yet unknown. Once extracted for a subset, genomic DNA was divided evenly among several immunoSEQ plates. Authors' processing steps: ImmunoSEQ gave junction-only sequences without quality scores, so filtering differed. Assay used: immunoSEQ multiplex PCR; TCRdb lists only in-frame clones, some missing. For V, J and clone size, that table is used; D and trimming come from the DNA. The data contain 2,500,000 or so clones, 90% to 95% of them singletons. The record originates from a study of shared clonotypes between healthy human individuals. Whole-study context: Per donor, three plates held CD4 naive cells, three held CD4 memory, two held CD8 naive and one held CD8 memory. Study-wide results and caveats: Among a few donors, approximately 4.6% of naive CD4 clonotypes were found in common.

Germline V CDR1 and CDR2: LGHNA, YNFKEQ. V lost 0 bases and J 8 bases, leaving 7 bases between the germline ends. The CDR3 totals 12 residues. The origin of this receptor is a man in his late teens or twenties in good health. Some clones in this sample may be carry-over from other donors' samples. The J gene is TRBJ1-2, the V gene TRBV4-2; unclear D gene. Sequencing used naive CD4+ T cells from PBMCs. The subset is: CD45RA+ positively selected. In DNA form, the CDR3 reads TGTGCCAGCAGCCAAGAAACAAGCGGCTACACCTTC. This sequence encodes CASSQETSGYTF.